These T cell receptor beta chains were read from a single sample in a study of persistence of HIV-infected CD4 T cells. These receptors lack a known antigen. Sequencing was performed with immunoSEQ multiplex PCR; in TCRdb, only in-frame clones are kept and a portion is missing. The data show roughly 41,000 clones, with 65% to 85% seen just once and less than 2% held by the top ten. Material: CD4+ T cells sorted from PBMCs after approximately 18-hour stimulation, obtained from a patient who received antiretroviral therapy. Receptors originate from an adult man with HIV who was CMV-seropositive. Each CDR3 is given with its conserved first and last residue. A D gene is named only where the DNA matches it firmly. Size is omitted from some rows. Given values are once, few, many or a class for expanded clones.

clone_size	j_call	cdr3_length	d_call	v_call	cdr3_nt	cdr3_aa
-	TRBJ1-3	12	-	TRBV7-6	TGTGCCAGCAGCCCTGGCGGAAACACCATATATTTT	CASSPGGNTIYF
-	TRBJ2-4	14	TRBD2	TRBV2	TGTGCCAGCAGGGGACTAGCGGGGGTAAACATTCAGTACTTC	CASRGLAGVNIQYF
once	TRBJ1-1	18	-	TRBV14	TGTGCCAGCAGCCAAGGGGCGAGGGGCTGGGTATCGGGCACTGAAGCTTTCTTT	CASSQGARGWVSGTEAFF
few	TRBJ2-4	15	-	TRBV6-2/TRBV6-3	TGTGCCAGCACCCCCGGGGGTACGGCCAAAAACATTCAGTACTTC	CASTPGGTAKNIQYF
-	TRBJ1-1	16	TRBD1	TRBV19	TGTGCCATCTCCGACAGTACGGGGGGACGACAGGGGAAAGCTTTCTTT	CAISDSTGGRQGKAFF
-	TRBJ1-1	15	TRBD1	TRBV5-1	TGCGCCAGCAGCCCGGACAGGGGGCGAGGAACTGAAGCTTTCTTT	CASSPDRGRGTEAFF
-	TRBJ2-5	15	-	TRBV5-1	TGCGCCAGCAGGGACGGCAGTCCCCTTGAAGGGACCCAGTACTTC	CASRDGSPLEGTQYF
-	TRBJ1-1	14	-	TRBV18	TGTGCCAGCTCATTAGGACACTCTACGACTGAAGCTTTCTTT	CASSLGHSTTEAFF
-	TRBJ2-1	15	TRBD1	TRBV7-2	TGTGCCAGCAGCTTTAGACAGGGGCCCTACAATGAGCAGTTCTTC	CASSFRQGPYNEQFF
-	TRBJ2-7	15	-	TRBV5-6	TGTGCCAGCAGCTTGAGGGGGAAAGTCCTTTACGAGCAGTACTTC	CASSLRGKVLYEQYF
-	TRBJ1-2	14	-	TRBV6-4	TGTGCCAGCAGTCCCTCGGGGGGGAACTATGGCTACACCTTC	CASSPSGGNYGYTF
-	TRBJ2-2	17	TRBD2	TRBV7-2	TGTGCCAGCAGCTTAGACCGGGAGCGGGGACGGACCGGGGAGCTGTTTTTT	CASSLDRERGRTGELFF
few	TRBJ1-1	15	-	TRBV5-1	TGCGCCAGCAGCTTGTTGGCAGGGATGAACACTGAAGCTTTCTTT	CASSLLAGMNTEAFF
-	TRBJ1-2	16	TRBD1	TRBV5-1	TGCGCCAGCAGCTTGGCCGGACAGGGAAGTAACTATGGCTACACCTTC	CASSLAGQGSNYGYTF
-	TRBJ1-2	14	TRBD1	TRBV5-4	TGTGCCAGCAGCTTGGACAGGGGGGTGAGGGGCTACACCTTC	CASSLDRGVRGYTF
-	TRBJ2-7	16	-	TRBV18	TGTGCCAGCTCACCACAAGTTGCTGGCAGGACCAACGAGCAGTACTTC	CASSPQVAGRTNEQYF
-	TRBJ2-2	13	-	TRBV28	TGTGCCACCTTTCTTGAGGGTTCCGGGGAGCTGTTTTTT	CATFLEGSGELFF
-	TRBJ1-1	16	-	TRBV7-8	TGTGCCAGCAGCCGCGGGGGGGGGCGCGGAATTCTTGAAGCTTTCTTT	CASSRGGGRGILEAFF
-	TRBJ1-3	17	TRBD1	TRBV19	TGTGCCAGTAGGGATTCCGGGACAGGCACTACTGGAAACACCATATATTTT	CASRDSGTGTTGNTIYF
once	TRBJ2-1	15	-	TRBV7-3	TGTGCCAGCAGCTTATCTGGCGGGGTGGGCAATGAGCAGTTCTTC	CASSLSGGVGNEQFF
-	TRBJ2-7	15	-	TRBV9	TGTGCCAGCAGCGTAGTAGGTGGGGAGTTTGCCGAGCAGTACTTC	CASSVVGGEFAEQYF
-	TRBJ1-6	14	TRBD1	TRBV14	TGTGCCAGCAGCCAAGGACAGGGGTTCGCACCCCTCCACTTT	CASSQGQGFAPLHF
few	TRBJ1-5	14	-	TRBV28	TGTGCCAGCAGTTTAGGGGCAGGGTTCCAGCCCCAGCATTTT	CASSLGAGFQPQHF
-	TRBJ1-1	12	-	TRBV5-4	TGTGCCAGCAGCTTGGACAGGAGGTCCCTCACCTTT	CASSLDRRSLTF
-	TRBJ1-3	14	-	TRBV13	TGTGCCAGCAGCCGGAAAGGGGTTGGAAACACCATATATTTT	CASSRKGVGNTIYF
-	TRBJ1-2	15	-	TRBV5-5	TGTGCCAGCAGCTTGGCCCAGAACCCTAACTATGGCTACACCTTC	CASSLAQNPNYGYTF
-	TRBJ2-2	14	-	TRBV5-8	TGTGCCAGCAGCAAAAGAAGGACCACCGGGGAGCTGTTTTTT	CASSKRRTTGELFF
few	TRBJ1-2	15	TRBD1	TRBV3-1/TRBV3-2	TGTGCCAGCAGCCAAGAATTCCAGGGGGGATATGGCTACACCTTC	CASSQEFQGGYGYTF
-	TRBJ2-3	15	-	TRBV11-1	TGTGCCAGCGGACCTGCTGGTCGGAGTATAGATACGCAGTATTTT	CASGPAGRSIDTQYF
-	TRBJ1-1	15	-	TRBV6-5	TGTGCCAGCAGCCGGACATTAGGGGGGGACACTGAAGCTTTCTTT	CASSRTLGGDTEAFF
-	TRBJ2-7	16	-	TRBV30	TGTGCCTGGAGTGTACGGAGGACACGGCCAGTTGGGGAGCAGTACTTC	CAWSVRRTRPVGEQYF
-	TRBJ1-1	15	-	TRBV27	TGTGCCAGCAGTCCCCTCCTAGGGGGACCTATCGAAGCTTTCTTT	CASSPLLGGPIEAFF
-	TRBJ1-1	11	-	TRBV12-3/TRBV12-4	TGTGCCAGCAGTAGGACGGGGGGAGCTTTCTTT	CASSRTGGAFF
-	TRBJ2-3	16	-	TRBV9	TGTGCCAGCAGCGTAGAAGGAGGACACAGCACAGATACGCAGTATTTT	CASSVEGGHSTDTQYF
-	TRBJ1-5	11	-	TRBV19	TGTGCCAGTAGTGCTCCCGGGCCCCAGCATTTT	CASSAPGPQHF
-	TRBJ2-1	15	TRBD2	TRBV3-1/TRBV3-2	TGTGCCAGCAGCCAAGGAGCGGGGGCCATCGATGAGCAGTTCTTC	CASSQGAGAIDEQFF
-	TRBJ2-3	18	-	TRBV4-1	TGCGCCAGCAGCCAAGGTGTCAGGGGTTCGAAGAGCACAGATACGCAGTATTTT	CASSQGVRGSKSTDTQYF
-	TRBJ1-1	15	-	TRBV28	TGTGCCAGCAGAACCGGGGAGGGGCGGAACACTGAAGCTTTCTTT	CASRTGEGRNTEAFF
-	TRBJ1-4	14	-	TRBV25-1	TGTGCCAGCAGTGAATTAGGGGCTAAAGAAAAACTGTTTTTT	CASSELGAKEKLFF
few	TRBJ2-1	16	-	TRBV15	TGTGCCACCAGCAGAGGTACCAGCCAAATTTACAATGAGCAGTTCTTC	CATSRGTSQIYNEQFF
-	TRBJ1-1	14	-	TRBV18	TGTGCCAGCTCACCAACTCCAGTGAACACTGAAGCTTTCTTT	CASSPTPVNTEAFF
-	TRBJ2-2	16	TRBD1	TRBV7-2	TGTGCCAGCAGCTTCTCCGGGACAGGGAACACCGGGGAGCTGTTTTTT	CASSFSGTGNTGELFF
-	TRBJ2-3	14	-	TRBV19	TGTGCCAGTAGTATCCTCTCCCGCACAGATACGCAGTATTTT	CASSILSRTDTQYF
-	TRBJ1-4	15	TRBD1	TRBV30	TGTGCCTGGAGTGTAACCCAGGGGGCCGGCGAAAAACTGTTTTTT	CAWSVTQGAGEKLFF
-	TRBJ1-2	11	-	TRBV12-5	TGTGCTAGTGGTTTACGGGGCACCCGCACCTTC	CASGLRGTRTF
-	TRBJ2-2	16	-	TRBV28	TGTGCCAGCAGTTTACACAGGAGGGGAAGTGGCGGGGAGCTGTTTTTT	CASSLHRRGSGGELFF
-	TRBJ2-7	14	-	TRBV2	TGTGCCAGCAATTCGCGAGGGGGCTCCTACGAGCAGTACTTC	CASNSRGGSYEQYF
-	TRBJ2-7	14	TRBD2	TRBV5-1	TGCGCCAGCAGCCGGGAGGAGGGTCTCTACGAGCAGTACTTC	CASSREEGLYEQYF
-	TRBJ2-2	15	-	TRBV5-4	TGTGCCAGCAGCTCCGTGACCAGGGAAACCGGGGAGCTGTTTTTT	CASSSVTRETGELFF
-	TRBJ2-1	14	TRBD1	TRBV6-5	TGTGCCAGCAGTTATTGGGCAGGGGGCGATGAGCAGTTCTTC	CASSYWAGGDEQFF
-	TRBJ1-6	11	TRBD1	TRBV12-3/TRBV12-4	TGTGCCAGCGGTAGACAGGGGGCCGAGGGATTT	CASGRQGAEGF
-	TRBJ2-7	14	-	TRBV19	TGTGCCAGTAGTATAGCGGGGACCTCCTACGAGCAGTACTTC	CASSIAGTSYEQYF